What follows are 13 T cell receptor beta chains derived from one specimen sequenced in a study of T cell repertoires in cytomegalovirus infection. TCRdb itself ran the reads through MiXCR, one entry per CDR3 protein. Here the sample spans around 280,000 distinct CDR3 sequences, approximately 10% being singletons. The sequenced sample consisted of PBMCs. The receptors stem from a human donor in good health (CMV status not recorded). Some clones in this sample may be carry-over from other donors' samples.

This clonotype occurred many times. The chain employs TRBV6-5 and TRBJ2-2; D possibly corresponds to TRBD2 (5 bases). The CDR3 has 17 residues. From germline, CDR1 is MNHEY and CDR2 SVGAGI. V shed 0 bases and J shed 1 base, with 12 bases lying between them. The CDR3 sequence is CASSYSLERQNTGELFF. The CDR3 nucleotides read TGTGCCAGCAGTTACTCGCTAGAGCGGCAGAACACCGGGGAGCTGTTTTTT.

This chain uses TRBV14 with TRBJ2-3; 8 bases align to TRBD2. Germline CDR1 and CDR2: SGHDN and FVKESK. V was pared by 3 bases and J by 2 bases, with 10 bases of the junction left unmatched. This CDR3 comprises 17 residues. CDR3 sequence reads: CASSHPLAGDYTDTQYF. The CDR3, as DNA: TGTGCCAGCAGCCACCCCCTAGCGGGCGACTACACAGATACGCAGTATTTT.

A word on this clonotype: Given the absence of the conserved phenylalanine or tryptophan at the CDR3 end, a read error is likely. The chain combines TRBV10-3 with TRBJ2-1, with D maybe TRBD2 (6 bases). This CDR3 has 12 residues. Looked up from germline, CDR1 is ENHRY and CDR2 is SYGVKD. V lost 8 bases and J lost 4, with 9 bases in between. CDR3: CAIWAGYNEQFL. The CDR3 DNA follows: TGTGCCATCTGGGCGGGGTACAATGAGCAGTTCCTC.

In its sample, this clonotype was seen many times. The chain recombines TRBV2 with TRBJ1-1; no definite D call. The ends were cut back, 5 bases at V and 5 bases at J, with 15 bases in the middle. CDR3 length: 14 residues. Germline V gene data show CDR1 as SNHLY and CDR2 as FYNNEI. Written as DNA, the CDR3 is TGTGCCAGCAGTAAAGAGGCCGTGGGGACTGAAGCTTTCTTT. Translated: CASSKEAVGTEAFF.

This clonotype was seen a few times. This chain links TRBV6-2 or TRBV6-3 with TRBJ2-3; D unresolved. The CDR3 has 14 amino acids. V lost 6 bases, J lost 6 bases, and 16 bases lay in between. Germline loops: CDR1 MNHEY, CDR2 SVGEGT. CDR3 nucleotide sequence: TGTGCCAGCAGGAACGGGCCCTACAGTGATACGCAGTATTTT. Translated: CASRNGPYSDTQYF.

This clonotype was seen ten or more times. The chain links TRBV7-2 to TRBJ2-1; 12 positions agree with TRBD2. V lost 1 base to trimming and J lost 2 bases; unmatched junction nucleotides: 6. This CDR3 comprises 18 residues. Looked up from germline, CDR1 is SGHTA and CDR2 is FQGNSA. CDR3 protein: CASSLGPSSGGAYNEQFF. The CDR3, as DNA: TGTGCCAGCAGCTTAGGCCCCTCTAGCGGGGGGGCCTACAATGAGCAGTTCTTC.

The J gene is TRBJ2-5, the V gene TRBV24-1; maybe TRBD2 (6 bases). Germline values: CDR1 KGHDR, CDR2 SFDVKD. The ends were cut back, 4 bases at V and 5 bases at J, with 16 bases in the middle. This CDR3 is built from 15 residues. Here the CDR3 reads CATSEPRDFGETQYF. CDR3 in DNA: TGTGCCACCAGTGAGCCCAGGGACTTCGGGGAGACCCAGTACTTC.

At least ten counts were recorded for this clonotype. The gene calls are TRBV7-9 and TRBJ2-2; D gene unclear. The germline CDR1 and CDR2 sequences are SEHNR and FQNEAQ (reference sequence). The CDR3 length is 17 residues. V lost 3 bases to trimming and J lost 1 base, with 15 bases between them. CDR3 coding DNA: TGTGCCAGCAGCTTTCCCTCGCGTCGAGAGAACACCGGGGAGCTGTTTTTT. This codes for CASSFPSRRENTGELFF.

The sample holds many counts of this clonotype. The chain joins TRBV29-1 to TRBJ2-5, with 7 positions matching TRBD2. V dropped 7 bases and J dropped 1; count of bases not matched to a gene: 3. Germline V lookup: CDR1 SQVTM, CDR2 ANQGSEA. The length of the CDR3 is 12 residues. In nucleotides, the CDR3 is TGCAGCGGGGGGAGGGCCCAAGAGACCCAGTACTTC. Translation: CSGGRAQETQYF.

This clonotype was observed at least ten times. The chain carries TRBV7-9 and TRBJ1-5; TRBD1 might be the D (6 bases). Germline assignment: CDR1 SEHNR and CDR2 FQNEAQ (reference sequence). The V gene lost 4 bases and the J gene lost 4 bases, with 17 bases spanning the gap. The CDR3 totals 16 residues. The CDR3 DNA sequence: TGTGCCAGCAGCTCGGGGGTCGGGGGCCCAAATCAGCCCCAGCATTTT. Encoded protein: CASSSGVGGPNQPQHF.

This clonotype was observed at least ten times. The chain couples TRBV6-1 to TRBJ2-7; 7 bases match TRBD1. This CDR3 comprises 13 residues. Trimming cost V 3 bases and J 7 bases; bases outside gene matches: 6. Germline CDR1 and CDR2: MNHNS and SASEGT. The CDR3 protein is CASSDGTEQEQYV. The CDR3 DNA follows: TGTGCCAGCAGTGATGGGACAGAACAAGAGCAGTACGTC.

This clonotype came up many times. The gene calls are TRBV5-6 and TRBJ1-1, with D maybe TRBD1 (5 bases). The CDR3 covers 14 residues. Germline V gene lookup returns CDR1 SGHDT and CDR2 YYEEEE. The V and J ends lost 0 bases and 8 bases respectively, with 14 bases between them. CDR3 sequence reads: CASSLDWGGSEAFF. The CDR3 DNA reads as TGTGCCAGCAGCTTGGATTGGGGGGGATCCGAAGCTTTCTTT.

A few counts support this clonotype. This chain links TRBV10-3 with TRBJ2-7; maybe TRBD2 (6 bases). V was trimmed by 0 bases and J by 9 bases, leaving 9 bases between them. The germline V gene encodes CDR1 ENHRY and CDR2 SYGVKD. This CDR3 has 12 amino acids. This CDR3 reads CAISESEGVQYV. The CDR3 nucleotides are TGTGCCATCAGTGAGTCGGAGGGAGTGCAGTACGTC.